This T cell receptor (beta chain) was found in a study of shared clonotypes between healthy human individuals. The germline V and J ends were trimmed by 1 base and 5 bases, with 17 bases remaining between them. CDR3 size: 16 residues. The V gene's germline CDR1 is SGHAT and CDR2 FQNNGV. The method was immunoSEQ multiplex PCR; TCRdb's version includes in-frame clones alone and lacks a portion of them. Among 2 million to 2.5 million clones listed, approximately 96% were seen once. The specimen was naive CD4+ T cells sorted from blood. Stated subset: CD45RA+ positively selected. This receptor was taken from a man between 18 and 35 years old in good health. V gene TRBV11-2 combines with J gene TRBJ1-1; D not resolved. CDR3 sequence reads: CASSLVGGMSYTEAFF. The CDR3 nucleotides read TGTGCCAGCAGCTTAGTAGGAGGGATGTCGTATACTGAAGCTTTCTTT.